Shown below are 22 T cell receptor beta chains from a single sample sequenced in a study of blood T cell repertoires in COVID-19. Repertoires were generated with immunoSEQ multiplex PCR, while TCRdb's copy carries only in-frame clones and drops some. The sample lists about 150,000 clones, about 88% occurring once. The sample consisted of peripheral blood. These receptors all come from a woman in her 70s with acute or convalescent COVID-19.

V is TRBV28 and J is TRBJ1-5; D may be TRBD1 (6 bases). CDR1 MDHEN and CDR2 SYDVKM come from the germline V gene. V lost 5 bases, J lost 3 bases, and 11 bases lay in between. This CDR3 spans 14 amino acids. The CDR3 sequence: CASSPNRANQPQHF. The CDR3 region has the DNA TGTGCCAGCAGTCCGAACAGGGCCAATCAGCCCCAGCATTTT.

The gene calls are TRBV27 and TRBJ2-1, with D possibly being TRBD1 (6 bases). The CDR3 loop spans 11 amino acids. The V gene's germline CDR1 is MNHEY and CDR2 SMNVEV (reference sequence). V shed 5 bases and J shed 11 bases, with 10 bases lying between them. In DNA form, the CDR3 reads TGTGCCAGCAGTGATACAGGGAAGCAGTTCTTC. Protein sequence: CASSDTGKQFF.

This chain joins TRBV15 and TRBJ1-1, with 9 bases lining up with TRBD1. V shed 5 bases and J 7 bases; nucleotides not matched to a gene: 8. CDR1 is LNHNV and CDR2 is YYDKDF in the germline V gene (reference sequence). The CDR3 covers 14 residues. The CDR3 bases are TGTGCCACCAGCTTTGACAGGGGGACAGGTGAAGCTTTCTTT. Translation: CATSFDRGTGEAFF.

The chain is built from TRBV7-2 and TRBJ2-3, with 8 bases fitting TRBD2. The J segment lost 9 bases and the V segment lost 4 bases, leaving 12 bases of the junction unmatched. Germline CDR1 is SGHTA and CDR2 is FQGNSA. This CDR3 spans 15 amino acids. CDR3 region: CASSSERTRGGTQYF. The CDR3 nucleotides read TGTGCCAGCAGCTCAGAGCGGACCCGGGGGGGGACGCAGTATTTT.

The chain links TRBV7-9 to TRBJ1-2; unclear D gene. Germline CDR1 is SEHNR and CDR2 is FQNEAQ (reference sequence). Trimming shortened V by 5 bases and J by 4 bases, and 14 bases separated the two germline ends. This CDR3 contains 14 residues. This CDR3 reads CASSRGKSLYGYTF. CDR3 nucleotides: TGTGCCAGCAGCCGAGGCAAGAGTCTCTATGGCTACACCTTC.

This chain uses TRBV10-3 with TRBJ1-4; no definite D call. V lost 6 bases to trimming and J lost 0 bases, with 14 bases between them. Germline CDR1 ENHRY, CDR2 SYGVKD. CDR3 length: 16 residues. The CDR3 DNA reads TGTGCCATCAGCCGGGGTCCGGTTGCAACTAATGAAAAACTGTTTTTT. Its translation: CAISRGPVATNEKLFF.

In its sample, this clone was seen once. V is TRBV5-5 and J is TRBJ1-1; no firm D call. Trimming removed 0 bases at V and 0 bases at J, with 6 bases between. This CDR3 comprises 14 residues. CDR1 SGHKS and CDR2 YYEKEE come from the germline V gene (reference sequence). The CDR3 coding sequence is TGTGCCAGCAGCTTGGCCAGTTTGAACACTGAAGCTTTCTTT. Translation gives CASSLASLNTEAFF.

This clone occurred a few times. V is TRBV3-1 (or the pseudogene TRBV3-2) and J is TRBJ1-1; TRBD1 is a possible D gene (6 bases). The CDR3 has 12 residues. The V gene's germline CDR1 is LGHDT and CDR2 YNNKEL (reference sequence). Trimming left V 5 bases short and J 5 bases short, with 9 bases between. The CDR3, as DNA: TGTGCCAGCAGCTTCAGGGGAACTGAAGCTTTCTTT. Protein: CASSFRGTEAFF.

On this clone itself: One end of the junction fails to match germline, which may point to a read error. Written as DNA, the CDR3 is TGTGCCAGCTCAAGAGCACTCGGGGACAGGAACTTC. Translation: CASSRALGDRNF. The chain employs TRBV18 and TRBJ2-7; 8 bases align to TRBD1. The CDR3 consists of 12 residues. In germline, CDR1 is KGHSH, CDR2 LQKENI.

The chain recombines TRBV6-1 with TRBJ1-3; D not resolved. V lost 1 base to trimming and J lost 1 base, with 14 bases between them. Per germline, CDR1 MNHNS and CDR2 SASEGT. This CDR3 has 17 residues. The CDR3 coding sequence is TGTGCCAGCAGTGAAGTCTCCCTGGGAGGGTCTGGAAACACCATATATTTT. It yields the protein CASSEVSLGGSGNTIYF.

The chain uses TRBV15 and TRBJ1-1; tentative D call: TRBD1 (5 bases). CDR1 and CDR2 (germline): LNHNV, YYDKDF (reference sequence). This CDR3 comprises 14 residues. Trimming pared 5 bases from V and 4 bases from J, leaving 14 bases between. The CDR3 protein is CATSGGGKTTEAFF. In DNA form, the CDR3 reads TGTGCCACCAGCGGGGGGGGGAAGACCACTGAAGCTTTCTTT.

The chain has TRBV5-1 and TRBJ2-5; D is possibly TRBD1 (5 bases). The CDR3 extends over 14 amino acids. Per the germline V gene, CDR1 is SGHRS and CDR2 is YFSETQ. Between the trimmed V and J ends, which lost 2 bases and 5 bases, there was a span of 13 bases. The CDR3 region is CASSLETVWETQYF. For the CDR3, the DNA is TGCGCCAGCAGCTTAGAGACAGTGTGGGAGACCCAGTACTTC.

J is TRBJ1-2 and V is TRBV6-5, with unresolved D. The CDR3 spans 15 residues. V was trimmed by 0 bases and J by 4 bases, leaving 12 bases between them. Germline values: CDR1 MNHEY, CDR2 SVGAGI. The chain's CDR3 is CASSYSGWEGYGYTF. As DNA, the CDR3 is TGTGCCAGCAGTTACTCCGGGTGGGAGGGCTATGGCTACACCTTC.

The rearrangement links TRBV4-3 to TRBJ1-5, with unresolved D. The germline V gene encodes CDR1 LGHNA and CDR2 YSLEER. V lost 0 bases, J lost 4 bases, and 7 bases lay in between. This CDR3 region has 14 residues. The CDR3 sequence is CASSQDSGNQPQHF. The CDR3 bases are TGCGCCAGCAGCCAAGATTCGGGAAATCAGCCCCAGCATTTT.

The chain combines TRBV9 with TRBJ1-1; possible D gene TRBD1, 6 bases. Germline V CDR1 and CDR2: SGDLS, YYNGEE. This CDR3 comprises 15 residues. V gave up 4 bases and J gave up 2 bases, with 15 bases separating them. CDR3 bases: TGTGCCAGCAGCTCATCGACAGGTTTTAACACTGAAGCTTTCTTT. Its translation: CASSSSTGFNTEAFF.

The chain joins TRBV7-9 to TRBJ1-6; D not certain. The CDR3 consists of 15 residues. CDR1 and CDR2 (germline): SEHNR, FQNEAQ (reference sequence). Trimming pared 5 bases from V and 8 bases from J, leaving 16 bases between. This CDR3 reads CASSPGSSWDSPLHF. The CDR3 DNA reads TGTGCCAGCAGCCCCGGGTCTTCCTGGGATTCACCCCTCCACTTT.

The chain employs TRBV19 and TRBJ2-2, with TRBD1 as a possible D gene (5 bases). The CDR3 length is 16 residues. V lost 7 bases to trimming and J lost 1 base, with 16 bases between them. Per the germline V gene, CDR1 is LNHDA and CDR2 is SQIVND (reference sequence). The CDR3, as DNA: TGTGCCAGTACCTTAAGGGGCAGTGTGAACACCGGGGAGCTGTTTTTT. This translates into CASTLRGSVNTGELFF.

In this sample, this clone turned up once. The J gene is TRBJ1-1, the V gene TRBV4-3; tentative D call: TRBD1 (6 bases). Germline V lookup: CDR1 LGHNA, CDR2 YSLEER. With 1 base removed from V and 1 base from J, the gap between germline ends came to 13 bases. The CDR3 is made up of 16 amino acids. This CDR3 reads CASSQAADRKNTEAFF. The CDR3, as DNA: TGCGCCAGCAGCCAAGCCGCCGACAGGAAGAACACTGAAGCTTTCTTT.

The V call is TRBV7-9, the J call TRBJ1-6; D is perhaps TRBD1 (5 bases). Germline V CDR1 and CDR2: SEHNR, FQNEAQ (reference sequence). The V and J ends lost 0 bases and 7 bases respectively, with 7 bases between them. The CDR3 consists of 14 residues. This CDR3 reads CASSLAGGNSPLHF. The CDR3 nucleotides are TGTGCCAGCAGCTTAGCCGGGGGAAATTCACCCCTCCACTTT.

The chain links TRBV3-1 (or the pseudogene TRBV3-2) to TRBJ1-5; TRBD1 agrees at 9 bases. The J segment lost 4 bases and the V segment lost 3 bases, leaving 4 bases of the junction unmatched. The CDR3 consists of 15 residues. The germline CDR1 and CDR2 sequences are LGHDT and YNNKEL (reference sequence). The CDR3 loop reads CASSQGQGWNQPQHF. Written as DNA, the CDR3 is TGTGCCAGCAGCCAGGGACAGGGTTGGAATCAGCCCCAGCATTTT.

The V call is TRBV11-2, the J call TRBJ1-5; D gene uncertain. V was trimmed by 0 bases and J by 6 bases, leaving 6 bases between them. Germline V gene lookup returns CDR1 SGHAT and CDR2 FQNNGV. The length of the CDR3 is 13 residues. The CDR3 here is CASSLERAQPQHF. In DNA form, the CDR3 reads TGTGCCAGCAGCTTAGAGAGGGCTCAGCCCCAGCATTTT.

The rearrangement links TRBV6-5 to TRBJ2-5; D possibly corresponds to TRBD1 (6 bases). The CDR3 runs to 15 residues. Germline V gene data show CDR1 as MNHEY and CDR2 as SVGAGI. V was pared by 6 bases and J by 5 bases, with 19 bases between. The DNA of the CDR3 is TGTGCCAGCAGGACAGGTTTGGGCATGGGGGAGACCCAGTACTTC. It encodes CASRTGLGMGETQYF.